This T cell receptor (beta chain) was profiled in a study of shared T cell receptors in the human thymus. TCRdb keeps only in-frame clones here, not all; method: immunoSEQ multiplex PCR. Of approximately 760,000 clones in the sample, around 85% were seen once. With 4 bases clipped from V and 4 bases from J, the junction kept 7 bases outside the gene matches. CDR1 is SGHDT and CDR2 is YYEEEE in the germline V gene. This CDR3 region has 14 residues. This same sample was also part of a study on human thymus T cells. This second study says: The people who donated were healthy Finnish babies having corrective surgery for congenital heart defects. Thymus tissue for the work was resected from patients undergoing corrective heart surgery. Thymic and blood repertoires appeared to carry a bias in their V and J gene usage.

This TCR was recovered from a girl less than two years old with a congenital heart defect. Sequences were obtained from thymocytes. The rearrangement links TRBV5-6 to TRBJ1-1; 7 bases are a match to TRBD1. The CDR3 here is CASSNCKGATEAFF. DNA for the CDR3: TGTGCCAGCAGCAATTGCAAGGGGGCCACTGAAGCTTTCTTT.